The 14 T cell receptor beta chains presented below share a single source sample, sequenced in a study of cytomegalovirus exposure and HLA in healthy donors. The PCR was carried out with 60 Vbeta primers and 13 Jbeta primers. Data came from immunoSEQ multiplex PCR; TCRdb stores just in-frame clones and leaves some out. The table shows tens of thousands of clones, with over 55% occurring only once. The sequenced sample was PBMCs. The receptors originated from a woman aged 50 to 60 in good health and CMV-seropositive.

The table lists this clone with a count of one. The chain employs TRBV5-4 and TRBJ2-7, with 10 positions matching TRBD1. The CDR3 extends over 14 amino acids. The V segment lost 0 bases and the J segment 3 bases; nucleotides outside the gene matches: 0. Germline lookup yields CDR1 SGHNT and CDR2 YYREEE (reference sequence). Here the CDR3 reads CASSLGTGGYEQYF. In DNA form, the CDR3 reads TGTGCCAGCAGCTTGGGGACAGGGGGCTACGAGCAGTACTTC.

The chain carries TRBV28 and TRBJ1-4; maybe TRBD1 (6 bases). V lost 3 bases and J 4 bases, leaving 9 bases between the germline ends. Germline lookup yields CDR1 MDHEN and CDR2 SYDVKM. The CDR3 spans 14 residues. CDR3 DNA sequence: TGTGCCAGCAGTTTTGACAGGAATAATGAAAAACTGTTTTTT. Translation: CASSFDRNNEKLFF.

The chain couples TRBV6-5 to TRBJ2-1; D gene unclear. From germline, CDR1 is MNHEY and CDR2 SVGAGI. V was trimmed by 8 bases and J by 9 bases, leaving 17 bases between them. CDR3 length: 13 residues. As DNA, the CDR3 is TGTGCCAGCCACTCCACGCGGTCTAGTGAGCAGTTCTTC. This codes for CASHSTRSSEQFF.

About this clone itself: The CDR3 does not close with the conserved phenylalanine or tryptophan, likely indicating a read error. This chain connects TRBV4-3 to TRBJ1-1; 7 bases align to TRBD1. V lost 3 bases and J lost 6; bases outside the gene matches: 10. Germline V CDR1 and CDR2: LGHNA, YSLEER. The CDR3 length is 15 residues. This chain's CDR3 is CASSHQLQGKPEAFL. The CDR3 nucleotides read TGCGCCAGCAGCCATCAACTACAGGGGAAGCCTGAAGCTTTCCTT.

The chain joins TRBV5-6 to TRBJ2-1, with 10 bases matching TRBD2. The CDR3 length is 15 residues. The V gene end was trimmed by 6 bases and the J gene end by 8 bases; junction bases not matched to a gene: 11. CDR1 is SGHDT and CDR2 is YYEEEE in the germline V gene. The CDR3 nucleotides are TGTGCCAGCACCCCGGGCCAGCGGGGGGGGGATGAGCAGTTCTTC. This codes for CASTPGQRGGDEQFF.

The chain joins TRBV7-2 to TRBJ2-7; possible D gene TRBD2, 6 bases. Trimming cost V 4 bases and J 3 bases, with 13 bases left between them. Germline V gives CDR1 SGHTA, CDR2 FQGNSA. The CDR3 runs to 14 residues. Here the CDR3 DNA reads TGTGCCAGCAGCTCGCGGGGACGGCTCTACGAGCAGTACTTC. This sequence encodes CASSSRGRLYEQYF.

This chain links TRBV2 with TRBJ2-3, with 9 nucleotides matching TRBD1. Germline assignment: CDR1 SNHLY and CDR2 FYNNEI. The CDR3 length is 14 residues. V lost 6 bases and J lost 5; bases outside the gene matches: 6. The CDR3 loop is CASSMQDRGDTQYF. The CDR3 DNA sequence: TGTGCCAGCAGCATGCAGGACAGGGGAGATACGCAGTATTTT.

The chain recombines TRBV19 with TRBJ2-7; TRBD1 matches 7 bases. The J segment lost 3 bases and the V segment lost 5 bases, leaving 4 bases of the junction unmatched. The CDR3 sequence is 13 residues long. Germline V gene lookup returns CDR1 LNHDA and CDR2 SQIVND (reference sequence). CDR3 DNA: TGTGCCAGTAGTTTCCGGGACAGCTACGAGCAGTACTTC. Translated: CASSFRDSYEQYF.

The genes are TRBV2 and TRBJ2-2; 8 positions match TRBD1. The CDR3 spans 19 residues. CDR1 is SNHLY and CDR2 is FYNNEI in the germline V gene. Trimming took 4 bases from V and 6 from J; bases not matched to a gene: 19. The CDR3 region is CASSGGSGGAKFIAGELFF. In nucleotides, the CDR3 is TGTGCCAGCAGTGGGGGATCAGGGGGCGCAAAGTTTATCGCCGGGGAGCTGTTTTTT. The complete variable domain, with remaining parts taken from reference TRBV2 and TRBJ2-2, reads EPEVTQTPSHQVTQMGQEVILRCVPISNHLYFYWYRQILGQKVEFLVSFYNNEISEKSEIFDDQFSVERPDGSNFTLKIRSTKLEDSAMYFCASSGGSGGAKFIAGELFFGEGSRLTVL.

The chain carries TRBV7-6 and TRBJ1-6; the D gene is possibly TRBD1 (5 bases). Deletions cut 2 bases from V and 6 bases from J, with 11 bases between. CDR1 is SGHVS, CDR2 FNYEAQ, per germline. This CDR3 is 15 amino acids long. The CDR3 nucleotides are TGTGCCAGCAGCTTAAGGGGACTGAGTAATTCACCCCTCCACTTT. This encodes CASSLRGLSNSPLHF.

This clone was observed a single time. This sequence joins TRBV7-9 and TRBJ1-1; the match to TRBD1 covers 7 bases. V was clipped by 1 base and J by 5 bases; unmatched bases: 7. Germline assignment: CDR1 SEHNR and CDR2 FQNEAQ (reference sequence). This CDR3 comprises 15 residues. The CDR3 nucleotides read TGTGCCAGCAGCTTAGGACAGGGTTTGGTTACTGAAGCTTTCTTT. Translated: CASSLGQGLVTEAFF. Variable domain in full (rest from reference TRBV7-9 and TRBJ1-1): DTGVSQNPRHKITKRGQNVTFRCDPISEHNRLYWYRQTLGQGPEFLTYFQNEAQLEKSRLLSDRFSAERPKGSFSTLEIQRTEQGDSAMYLCASSLGQGLVTEAFFGQGTRLTVV.

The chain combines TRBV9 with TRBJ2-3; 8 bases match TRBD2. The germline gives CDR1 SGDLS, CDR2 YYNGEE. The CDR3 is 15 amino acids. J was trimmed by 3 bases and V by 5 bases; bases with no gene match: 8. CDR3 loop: CASSRHSGETDTQYF. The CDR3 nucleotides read TGTGCCAGCAGTAGACATAGCGGGGAAACAGATACGCAGTATTTT. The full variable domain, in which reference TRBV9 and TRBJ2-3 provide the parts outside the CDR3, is DSGVTQTPKHLITATGQRVTLRCSPRSGDLSVYWYQQSLDQGLQFLIQYYNGEERAKGNILERFSAQQFPDLHSELNLSSLELGDSALYFCASSRHSGETDTQYFGPGTRLTVL.

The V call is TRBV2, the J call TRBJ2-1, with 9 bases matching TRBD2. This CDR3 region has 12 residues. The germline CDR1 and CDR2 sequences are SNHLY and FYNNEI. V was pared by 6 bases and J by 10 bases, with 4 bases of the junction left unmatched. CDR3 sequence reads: CASSSLAGEQFF. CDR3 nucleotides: TGTGCCAGCAGCTCTCTAGCGGGGGAGCAGTTCTTC.

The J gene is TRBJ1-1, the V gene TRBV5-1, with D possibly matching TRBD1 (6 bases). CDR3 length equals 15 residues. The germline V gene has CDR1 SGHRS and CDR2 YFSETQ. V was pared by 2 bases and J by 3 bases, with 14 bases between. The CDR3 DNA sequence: TGCGCCAGCAGCTTTGGGGGGGGGCTTGACACTGAAGCTTTCTTT. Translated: CASSFGGGLDTEAFF.